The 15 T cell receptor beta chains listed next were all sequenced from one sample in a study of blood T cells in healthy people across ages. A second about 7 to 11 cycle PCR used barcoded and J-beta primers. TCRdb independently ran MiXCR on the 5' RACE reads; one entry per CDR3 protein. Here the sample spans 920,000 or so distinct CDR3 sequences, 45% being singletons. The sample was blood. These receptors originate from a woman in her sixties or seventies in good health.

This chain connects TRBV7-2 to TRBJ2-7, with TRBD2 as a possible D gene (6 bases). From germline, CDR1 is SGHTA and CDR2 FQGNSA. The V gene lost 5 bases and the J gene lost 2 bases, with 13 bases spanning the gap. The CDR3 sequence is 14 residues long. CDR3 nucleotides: TGTGCCAGCAGCGTACGGCTAGCGACCTACGAGCAGTACTTC. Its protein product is CASSVRLATYEQYF.

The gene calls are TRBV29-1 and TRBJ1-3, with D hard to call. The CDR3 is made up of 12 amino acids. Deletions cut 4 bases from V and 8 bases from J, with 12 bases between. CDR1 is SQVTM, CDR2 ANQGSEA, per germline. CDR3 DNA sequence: TGCAGCGTTGTATTGGGAGAATACACCATATATTTT. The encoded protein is CSVVLGEYTIYF.

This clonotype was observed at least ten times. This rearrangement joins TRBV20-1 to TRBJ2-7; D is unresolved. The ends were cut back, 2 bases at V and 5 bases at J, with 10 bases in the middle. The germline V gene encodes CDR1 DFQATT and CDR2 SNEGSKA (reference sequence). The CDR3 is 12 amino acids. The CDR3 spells CSARPTLDEQYF. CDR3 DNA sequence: TGCAGTGCTAGACCAACGTTGGACGAGCAGTACTTC.

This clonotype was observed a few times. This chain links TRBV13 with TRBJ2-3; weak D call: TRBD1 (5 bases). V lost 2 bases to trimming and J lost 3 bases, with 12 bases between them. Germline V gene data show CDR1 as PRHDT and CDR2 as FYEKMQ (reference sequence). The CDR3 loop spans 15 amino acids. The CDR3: CASSLQGGWTDTQYF. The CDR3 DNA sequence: TGTGCCAGCAGCTTACAGGGCGGATGGACAGATACGCAGTATTTT.

CDR3 in amino acids: CASSQVWPGEQFF. CDR3 nucleotides: TGTGCCAGCAGCCAAGTGTGGCCGGGTGAGCAGTTCTTC. This sequence joins TRBV14 and TRBJ2-1; D is unresolved. Germline-derived CDR1 and CDR2 are SGHDN and FVKESK. The CDR3 is 13 residues long. V lost 1 base and J lost 9, with 10 bases in between.

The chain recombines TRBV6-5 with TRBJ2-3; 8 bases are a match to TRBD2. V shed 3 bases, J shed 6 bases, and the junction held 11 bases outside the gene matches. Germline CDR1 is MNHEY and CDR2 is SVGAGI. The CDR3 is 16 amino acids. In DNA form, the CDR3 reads TGTGCCAGCAGTTATTTGATAGCGGGAACAAGTGATACGCAGTATTTT. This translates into CASSYLIAGTSDTQYF.

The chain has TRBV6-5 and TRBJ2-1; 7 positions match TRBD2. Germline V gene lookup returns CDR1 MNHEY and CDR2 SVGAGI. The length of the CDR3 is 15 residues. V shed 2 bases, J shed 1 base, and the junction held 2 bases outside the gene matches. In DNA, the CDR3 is TGTGCCAGCAGTTACCTAGCGGCTTCCTACAATGAGCAGTTCTTC. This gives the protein CASSYLAASYNEQFF.

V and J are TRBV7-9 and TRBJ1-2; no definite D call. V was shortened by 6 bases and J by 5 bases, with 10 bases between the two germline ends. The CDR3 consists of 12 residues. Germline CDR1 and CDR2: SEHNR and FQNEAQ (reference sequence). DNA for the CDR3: TGTGCCAGCAGTTTTGGCGAGTATGGCTACACCTTC. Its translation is CASSFGEYGYTF.

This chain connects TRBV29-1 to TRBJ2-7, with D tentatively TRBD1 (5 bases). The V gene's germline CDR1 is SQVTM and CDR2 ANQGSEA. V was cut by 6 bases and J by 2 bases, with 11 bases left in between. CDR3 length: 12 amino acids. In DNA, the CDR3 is TGCAGCGTCGCGACAGTTACCTACGAGCAGTACTTC. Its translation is CSVATVTYEQYF.

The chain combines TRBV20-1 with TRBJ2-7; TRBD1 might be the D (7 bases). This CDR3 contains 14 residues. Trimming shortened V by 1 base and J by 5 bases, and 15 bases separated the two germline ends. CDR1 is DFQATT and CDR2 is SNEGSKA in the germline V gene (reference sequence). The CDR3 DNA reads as TGCAGTGCTAGAGTCTCCAGGGGGGTGGACGAGCAGTACTTC. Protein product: CSARVSRGVDEQYF.

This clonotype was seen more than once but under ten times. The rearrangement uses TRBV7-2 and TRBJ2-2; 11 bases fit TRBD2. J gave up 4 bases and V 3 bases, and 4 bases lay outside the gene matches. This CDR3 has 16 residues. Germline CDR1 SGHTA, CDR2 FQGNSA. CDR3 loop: CASSFTSGSTTGELFF. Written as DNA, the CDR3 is TGTGCCAGCAGCTTTACTAGCGGGAGTACCACCGGGGAGCTGTTTTTT. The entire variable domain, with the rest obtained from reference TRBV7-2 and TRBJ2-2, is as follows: GAGVSQSPSNKVTEKGKDVELRCDPISGHTALYWYRQSLGQGLEFLIYFQGNSAPDKSGLPSDRFSAERTGGSVSTLTIQRTQQEDSAVYLCASSFTSGSTTGELFFGEGSRLTVL.

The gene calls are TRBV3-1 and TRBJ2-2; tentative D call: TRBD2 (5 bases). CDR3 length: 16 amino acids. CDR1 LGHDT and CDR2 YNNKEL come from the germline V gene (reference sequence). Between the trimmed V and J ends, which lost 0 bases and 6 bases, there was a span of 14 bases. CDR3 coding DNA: TGTGCCAGCAGCCAAGATGGTACGAGCGGCCCCGGGGAGCTGTTTTTT. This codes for CASSQDGTSGPGELFF.

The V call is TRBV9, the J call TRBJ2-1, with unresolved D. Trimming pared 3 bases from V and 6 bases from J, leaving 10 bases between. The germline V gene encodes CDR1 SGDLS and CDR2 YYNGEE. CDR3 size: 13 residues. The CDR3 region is CASSATPSNEQFF. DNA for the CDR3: TGTGCCAGCAGCGCTACTCCGAGCAATGAGCAGTTCTTC.

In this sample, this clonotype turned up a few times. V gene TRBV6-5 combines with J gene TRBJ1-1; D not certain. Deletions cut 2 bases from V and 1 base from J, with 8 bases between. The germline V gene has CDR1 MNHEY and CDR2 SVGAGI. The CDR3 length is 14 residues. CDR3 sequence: CASSYGVTNTEAFF. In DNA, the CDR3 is TGTGCCAGCAGTTACGGGGTCACGAACACTGAAGCTTTCTTT.

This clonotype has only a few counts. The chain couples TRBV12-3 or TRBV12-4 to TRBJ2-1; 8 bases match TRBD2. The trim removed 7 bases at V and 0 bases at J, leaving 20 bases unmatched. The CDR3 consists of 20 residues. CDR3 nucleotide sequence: TGTGCCAGCACCCTTATGGGAGACGGACTAGCCCTAAGCTCCTACAATGAGCAGTTCTTC. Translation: CASTLMGDGLALSSYNEQFF.